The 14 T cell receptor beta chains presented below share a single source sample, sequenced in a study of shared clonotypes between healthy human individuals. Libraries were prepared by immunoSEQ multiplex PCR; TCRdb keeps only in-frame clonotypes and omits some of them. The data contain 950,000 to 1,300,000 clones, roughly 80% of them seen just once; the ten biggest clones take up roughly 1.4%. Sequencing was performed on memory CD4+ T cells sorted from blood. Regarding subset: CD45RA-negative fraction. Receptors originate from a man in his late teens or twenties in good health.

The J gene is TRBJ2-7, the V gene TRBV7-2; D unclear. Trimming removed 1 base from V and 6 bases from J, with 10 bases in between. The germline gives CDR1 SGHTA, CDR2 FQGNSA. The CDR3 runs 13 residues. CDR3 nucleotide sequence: TGTGCCAGCAGCTTAGATCCAGTTGTCGAGCAGTACTTC. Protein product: CASSLDPVVEQYF.

This CDR3 is CASRSAGGSLHF. In DNA, the CDR3 is TGTGCCAGCAGATCCGCAGGGGGCTCCCTCCACTTT. The chain is built from TRBV28 and TRBJ1-6; 8 bases line up with TRBD1. CDR3 size: 12 residues. V was pared by 6 bases and J by 14 bases, with 6 bases of the junction left unmatched. Germline V CDR1 and CDR2: MDHEN, SYDVKM.

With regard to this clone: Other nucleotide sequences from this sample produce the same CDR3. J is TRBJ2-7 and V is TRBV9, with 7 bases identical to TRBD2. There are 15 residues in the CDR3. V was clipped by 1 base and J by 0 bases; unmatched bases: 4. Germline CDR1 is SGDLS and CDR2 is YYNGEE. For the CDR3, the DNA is TGTGCCAGCAGCGTAAGCGCTAGCGGCTCCTACGAGCAGTACTTC. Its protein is CASSVSASGSYEQYF.

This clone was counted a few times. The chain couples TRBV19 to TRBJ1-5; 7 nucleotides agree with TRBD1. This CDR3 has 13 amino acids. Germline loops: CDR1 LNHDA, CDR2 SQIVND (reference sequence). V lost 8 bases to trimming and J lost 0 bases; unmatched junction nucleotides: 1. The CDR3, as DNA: TGTGCCAGTGGGACAGCTAGCAATCAGCCCCAGCATTTT. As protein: CASGTASNQPQHF.

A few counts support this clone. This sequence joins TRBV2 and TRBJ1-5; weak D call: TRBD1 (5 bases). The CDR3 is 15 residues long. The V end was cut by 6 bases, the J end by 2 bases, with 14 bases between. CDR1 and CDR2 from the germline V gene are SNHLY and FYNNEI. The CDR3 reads CASREQGSGNQPQHF. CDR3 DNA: TGTGCCAGCAGGGAGCAGGGATCTGGCAATCAGCCCCAGCATTTT.

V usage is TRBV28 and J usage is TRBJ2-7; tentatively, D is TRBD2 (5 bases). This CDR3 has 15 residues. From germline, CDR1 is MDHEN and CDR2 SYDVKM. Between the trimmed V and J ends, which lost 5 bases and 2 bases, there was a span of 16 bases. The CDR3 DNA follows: TGTGCCAGCAGTAGCCGGGGATTCCGACCCTACGAGCAGTACTTC. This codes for CASSSRGFRPYEQYF.

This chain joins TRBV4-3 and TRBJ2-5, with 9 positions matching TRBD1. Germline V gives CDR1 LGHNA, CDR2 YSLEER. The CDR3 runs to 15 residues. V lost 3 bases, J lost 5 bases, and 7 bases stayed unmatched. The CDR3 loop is CASSHTGGVGETQYF. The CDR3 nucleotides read TGCGCCAGCAGCCACACAGGGGGCGTAGGGGAGACCCAGTACTTC.

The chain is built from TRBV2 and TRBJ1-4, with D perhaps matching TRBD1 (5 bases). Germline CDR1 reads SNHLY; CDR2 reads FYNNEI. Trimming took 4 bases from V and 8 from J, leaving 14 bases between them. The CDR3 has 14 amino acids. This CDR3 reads CASSAGRGIEKLFF. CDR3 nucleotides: TGTGCCAGCAGTGCGGGACGGGGGATAGAAAAACTGTTTTTT. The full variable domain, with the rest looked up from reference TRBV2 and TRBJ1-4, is EPEVTQTPSHQVTQMGQEVILRCVPISNHLYFYWYRQILGQKVEFLVSFYNNEISEKSEIFDDQFSVERPDGSNFTLKIRSTKLEDSAMYFCASSAGRGIEKLFFGSGTQLSVL.

The CDR3 is CASTARGALNANTGELFF. The CDR3 nucleotides are TGCGCCAGCACCGCCCGGGGGGCACTGAACGCGAACACCGGGGAGCTGTTTTTT. V gene TRBV4-1 combines with J gene TRBJ2-2, with D maybe TRBD2 (7 bases). Trimming left V 7 bases short and J 0 bases short, with 21 bases between. Germline CDR1 and CDR2: MGHRA and YSYEKL. The CDR3 is 18 residues long.

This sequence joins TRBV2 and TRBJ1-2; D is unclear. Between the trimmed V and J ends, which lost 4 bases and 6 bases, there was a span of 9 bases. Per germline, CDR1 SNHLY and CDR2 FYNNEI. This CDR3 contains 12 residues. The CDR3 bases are TGTGCCAGCAGTGCCGGGCCCCATGGCTACACCTTC. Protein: CASSAGPHGYTF. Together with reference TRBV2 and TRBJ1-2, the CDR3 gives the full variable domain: EPEVTQTPSHQVTQMGQEVILRCVPISNHLYFYWYRQILGQKVEFLVSFYNNEISEKSEIFDDQFSVERPDGSNFTLKIRSTKLEDSAMYFCASSAGPHGYTFGSGTRLTVV.

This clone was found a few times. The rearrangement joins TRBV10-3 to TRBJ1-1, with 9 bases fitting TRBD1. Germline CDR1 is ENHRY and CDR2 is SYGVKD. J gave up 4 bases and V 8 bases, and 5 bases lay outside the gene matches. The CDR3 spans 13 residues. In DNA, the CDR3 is TGTGCCATCGGACAGGGGTGGGTCACTGAAGCTTTCTTT. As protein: CAIGQGWVTEAFF.

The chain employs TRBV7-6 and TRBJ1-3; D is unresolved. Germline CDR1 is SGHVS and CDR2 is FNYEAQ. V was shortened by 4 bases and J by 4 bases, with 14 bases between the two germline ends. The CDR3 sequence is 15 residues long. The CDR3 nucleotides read TGTGCCAGCAGCTCCCTAGATTTGACAGGAAACACCATATATTTT. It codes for CASSSLDLTGNTIYF.

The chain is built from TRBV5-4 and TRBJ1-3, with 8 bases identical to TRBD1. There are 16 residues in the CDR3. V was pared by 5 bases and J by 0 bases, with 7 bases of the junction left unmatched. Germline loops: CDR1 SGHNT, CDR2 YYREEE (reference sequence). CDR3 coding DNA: TGTGCCAGCAGACACAGGGGGTTTTACTCTGGAAACACCATATATTTT. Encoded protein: CASRHRGFYSGNTIYF.

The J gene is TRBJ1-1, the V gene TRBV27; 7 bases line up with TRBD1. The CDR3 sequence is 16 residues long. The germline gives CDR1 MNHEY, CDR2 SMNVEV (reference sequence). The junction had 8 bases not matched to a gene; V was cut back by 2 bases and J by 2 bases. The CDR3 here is CASSLGTAWGNTEAFF. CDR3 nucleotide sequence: TGTGCCAGCAGTTTAGGGACAGCTTGGGGCAACACTGAAGCTTTCTTT.